At least ten counts were recorded for the clone carrying this TCR beta chain. The antigen remains undetermined. The sample belongs to a study of T cell repertoires in cytomegalovirus infection. About the study: A matching HLA type, together with CMV infection, was signaled by public TCR beta signatures. General observations from the study: Frequencies of public TCR beta families were cumulated, and this identified carriers of CMV plus the relevant HLA. The study found HLA-C-restricted CMV-specific TCR beta clonotypes dominating the ex vivo response.

V trimming: 5 bases; J trimming: 5 bases; junction bases outside the gene matches: 6. CDR1 is SEHNR, CDR2 FQNEAQ, per germline (reference sequence). CDR3 size: 15 residues. Each CDR3 protein gets one entry after TCRdb re-called the reads with MiXCR. This sample yields some 300,000 distinct CDR3 sequences, of which around 10% are seen a single time; approximately 2.3% belongs to the top ten. Sequencing input: PBMCs. The rearrangement uses TRBV7-9 and TRBJ2-2; 9 nucleotides line up with TRBD2. The sequence was obtained from a human donor in good health (CMV status not recorded). Some clones in this sample may be carry-over from other donors' samples. CDR3 sequence reads: CASSQRLAGTGELFF. The DNA of the CDR3 is TGTGCCAGCAGCCAAAGGCTAGCGGGGACCGGGGAGCTGTTTTTT.